A selection of T cell receptor beta chains follows, all from one sample in a study of cytomegalovirus exposure and HLA in healthy donors. TCRdb's table, derived via immunoSEQ multiplex PCR, lists solely in-frame clones and lacks some. The sample carries roughly 140,000 clones, approximately 83% recorded once. The specimen was PBMCs. These receptor sequences come from a male donor in good health and CMV-seronegative. The CDR3 runs from the conserved cysteine through the conserved F or W. A D gene is named only where the DNA matches it firmly. Some rows mark clone size as missing; the rest say once, few, many or name a class of expanded clone.

CDR3nt	CDR3aa	v_gene	d_gene	j_gene	abundance
TGTGCCAGCAGCTTGGGCGCCAGCCTAGGCAATGAGCAGTTCTTC	CASSLGASLGNEQFF	TRBV5-4	NA	TRBJ2-1	NA
TGTGCCAGTAGTTTGACAGCGATCCCTGAAAACATTCAGTACTTC	CASSLTAIPENIQYF	TRBV19	NA	TRBJ2-4	NA
TGTGCCAGCAGTCGGGACAGCCCTGAAGCTTTCTTT	CASSRDSPEAFF	TRBV2	TRBD1	TRBJ1-1	NA
TGCGCCAGCAGCCTAGGGACTAGTCATTTTTCCTACAATGAGCAGTTCTTC	CASSLGTSHFSYNEQFF	TRBV5-1	TRBD2	TRBJ2-1	NA
TGTGCCAGCAGCCCGGGACTCACTGACGAGCAGTACTTC	CASSPGLTDEQYF	TRBV7-9	NA	TRBJ2-7	NA
TGTGCCAGCAGTTCACCTCTAGCGGGAGGGAGAGGCGAGCAGTTCTTC	CASSSPLAGGRGEQFF	TRBV7-9	TRBD2	TRBJ2-1	NA
TGCAGCGTTGAAGGAGGGGGCCTCTACGAGCAGTACTTC	CSVEGGGLYEQYF	TRBV29-1	TRBD1	TRBJ2-7	NA
TGTGCCAGCAGCGTCCTAGCGGGAGGAAGCGATGAGCAGTTCTTC	CASSVLAGGSDEQFF	TRBV6-6	TRBD2	TRBJ2-1	NA
TGTGCCAGCAGCTTCGGGACACAATTAAGCAATCAGCCCCAGCATTTT	CASSFGTQLSNQPQHF	TRBV7-8	NA	TRBJ1-5	NA
TGCGCCAGCAGCCAAGATCATAAGGGGGCTTTAGCCTATGGCTACACCTTC	CASSQDHKGALAYGYTF	TRBV4-3	TRBD1	TRBJ1-2	few
TGTGCCAGCAGCGTAGGATCGGGGGTGGGTCAGCCCCAGCATTTT	CASSVGSGVGQPQHF	TRBV9	NA	TRBJ1-5	NA
TGTGCCAGCTCACCAGCACGGTTGAACGAAAAACTGTTTTTT	CASSPARLNEKLFF	TRBV18	NA	TRBJ1-4	NA
TGCAGCGGCAAACAGGGGGCAGATACGCAGTATTTT	CSGKQGADTQYF	TRBV29-1	TRBD1	TRBJ2-3	NA
TGTGCCAGCAGTGGAACTACCGGGACACCCACAGATACGCAGTATTTT	CASSGTTGTPTDTQYF	TRBV25-1	NA	TRBJ2-3	NA
TGTGCCAGCAGTGCCGAGGAGACCTACAATGAGCAGTTCTTC	CASSAEETYNEQFF	TRBV6-1	NA	TRBJ2-1	NA
TGTGCCAGCAGCTTGTGGGCGGGAGGGCCGGGAGAGACCCAGTACTTC	CASSLWAGGPGETQYF	TRBV11-2	TRBD2	TRBJ2-5	NA
TGTGCCAGTGGAGACCATCAATATCAAGAGACCCAGTACTTC	CASGDHQYQETQYF	TRBV19	NA	TRBJ2-5	NA
TGTGCCAGCAGCAAGCGGGACTGGAGCACAGATACGCAGTATTTT	CASSKRDWSTDTQYF	TRBV7-2	TRBD2	TRBJ2-3	NA
TGTGCCAGCAGTTTACGCCCCAGTAGCGGGAGACGGTCCTACGAGCAGTACTTC	CASSLRPSSGRRSYEQYF	TRBV27	TRBD2	TRBJ2-7	NA
TGTGCCAGCAGCCCCGGGACTAGTTTGTTCGATGAGCAGTTCTTC	CASSPGTSLFDEQFF	TRBV7-3	TRBD2	TRBJ2-1	NA
TGCGCCAGCAGCCAAGATGGTAGCGGGACGGGAACGCAGTATTTT	CASSQDGSGTGTQYF	TRBV4-1	TRBD2	TRBJ2-3	NA
TGTGCCACAGGGGCTAGCAATCAGCCCCAGCATTTT	CATGASNQPQHF	TRBV19	NA	TRBJ1-5	few
TGTGCCAGCAAGGGGAACGACCTGAACACCGGGGAGCTGTTTTTT	CASKGNDLNTGELFF	TRBV6-6	NA	TRBJ2-2	once
TGTGCCAGCAGTCCGGAACAGGGAAGAGAGACCCAGTACTTC	CASSPEQGRETQYF	TRBV27	NA	TRBJ2-5	once
TGTGCCAGTAGGATAAGCGGTAATGAGCAGTTCTTC	CASRISGNEQFF	TRBV19	NA	TRBJ2-1	NA
TGCGCCAGCACCCCCGGGAACGGGGAGCTGTTTTTT	CASTPGNGELFF	TRBV10-2	NA	TRBJ2-2	NA
TGTGCCAGCAATACGCAGAGCAATCAGCCCCAGCATTTT	CASNTQSNQPQHF	TRBV2	NA	TRBJ1-5	NA
TGTGCCAGCAGTTTAGCGGGGGCTCGGGAGACCCAGTACTTC	CASSLAGARETQYF	TRBV27	NA	TRBJ2-5	NA
TGCGCCAGCAGCCTTCGTCTAGGCCCCCCTAGCTCCTACAATGAGCAGTTCTTC	CASSLRLGPPSSYNEQFF	TRBV4-3	NA	TRBJ2-1	NA
TGTGCCAGCAGCTCGGGACAGGTCAATTCACCCCTCCACTTT	CASSSGQVNSPLHF	TRBV5-6	TRBD1	TRBJ1-6	NA
TGTGCCAGCAGTTTACTAGCGGGAGCGGGTGCCGGGGAGCTGTTTTTT	CASSLLAGAGAGELFF	TRBV27	TRBD2	TRBJ2-2	NA
TGTGCCAGCAGCGCCGTAGCGGAGATTAACACCGGGGAGCTGTTTTTT	CASSAVAEINTGELFF	TRBV7-6	NA	TRBJ2-2	few
TGTGCCAGTAGTGTAGGGACTAGAGGGACCGGGGAGCTGTTTTTT	CASSVGTRGTGELFF	TRBV19	TRBD2	TRBJ2-2	NA
TGTGCCAGCAGCTTAGGACCTGGGACAGGCTACGAGCAGTACTTC	CASSLGPGTGYEQYF	TRBV7-3	TRBD1	TRBJ2-7	NA
TGTGCCAGCAGCTCGTCCGGGGACTTCTCCTACGAGCAGTACTTC	CASSSSGDFSYEQYF	TRBV6-6	NA	TRBJ2-7	once
TGTGCCACATCGACGACAGGAGGAGAGACCCAGTACTTC	CATSTTGGETQYF	TRBV6-6	NA	TRBJ2-5	NA
TGTGCCAGCAGCTTCGGCGGGACTGGACAAGAGACCCAGTACTTC	CASSFGGTGQETQYF	TRBV7-2	NA	TRBJ2-5	NA
TGCGCCAGCAGTTTCTCCAGCGGGAGCACCTACGAGCAGTACTTC	CASSFSSGSTYEQYF	TRBV5-1	TRBD2	TRBJ2-7	NA
TGTGCCAGCAGCTCCCCCGGGGACCCGCGGGGTAGAGAGACCCAGTACTTC	CASSSPGDPRGRETQYF	TRBV7-8	NA	TRBJ2-5	NA
TGTGCCAGCAGTTTCCCAGGACAGGGGTTGGACAATGAGCAGTTCTTC	CASSFPGQGLDNEQFF	TRBV28	TRBD1	TRBJ2-1	NA
TGTGCCAGCAGCCTGCGACGGGAAGCAGATACGCAGTATTTT	CASSLRREADTQYF	TRBV11-1	NA	TRBJ2-3	NA
TGTGCCAGCAGCCCTCCGGGGGTTTCCACAGATACGCAGTATTTT	CASSPPGVSTDTQYF	TRBV7-9	NA	TRBJ2-3	NA
TGCAGCGCGGGGGGATTCAGGGAGCAGTTCTTC	CSAGGFREQFF	TRBV29-1	TRBD2	TRBJ2-1	NA
TGTGCCAGCAGCTTGGACTCTTTGAGCTCCTACGAGCAGTACTTC	CASSLDSLSSYEQYF	TRBV5-4	NA	TRBJ2-7	few
TGTGCCAGCAGTTACTCTGGGACAGGGGGTCAGCCCCAGCATTTT	CASSYSGTGGQPQHF	TRBV6-5	TRBD1	TRBJ1-5	once
TGTGCCAGCAGCTTAATAGACAGCGGGAGGGCCGGCTATCCTCTTAATGAGCAGTTCTTC	CASSLIDSGRAGYPLNEQFF	TRBV7-3	TRBD2	TRBJ2-1	NA
TGCGCCAGCAGCCATGCCACTAGCGGGATTTCCTACAATGAGCAGTTCTTC	CASSHATSGISYNEQFF	TRBV4-3	TRBD2	TRBJ2-1	NA
TGTGCCAGCATTAGACAGGGCTCAGATACGCAGTATTTT	CASIRQGSDTQYF	TRBV2	TRBD1	TRBJ2-3	few
TGTGCCAGCAGTGTGGCGGGGCTAACAGATACGCAGTATTTT	CASSVAGLTDTQYF	TRBV25-1	NA	TRBJ2-3	few
TGTGCCAGCAGCTTCGGGACAGGGGGGGTCGGACCCCAGCATTTT	CASSFGTGGVGPQHF	TRBV7-2	TRBD1	TRBJ1-5	NA
TGCGCCAGCAGCAGAGGACAGGGAGCTGGAAACACCATATATTTT	CASSRGQGAGNTIYF	TRBV5-1	TRBD1	TRBJ1-3	NA
TGTGCCAGCAGTGAGGGGACAGTAGGTGAAAAACTGTTTTTT	CASSEGTVGEKLFF	TRBV6-1	TRBD1	TRBJ1-4	NA
TGTGCCAGCAACCGCGCGGGGGCAGATACGCAGTATTTT	CASNRAGADTQYF	TRBV27	TRBD2	TRBJ2-3	NA
TGTGCCAGCAGTTACCACACGGGGTCTGGGGCCAACGTCCTGACTTTC	CASSYHTGSGANVLTF	TRBV6-5	NA	TRBJ2-6	NA
TGTGCCAGCAGCGCTTTAGAAGTCCGCCCTGATAATGAAAAACTGTTTTTT	CASSALEVRPDNEKLFF	TRBV9	NA	TRBJ1-4	NA
TGTGCCAGCAGTTTGGGGACAGGGTTCTACGAGCAGTACTTC	CASSLGTGFYEQYF	TRBV27	TRBD1	TRBJ2-7	NA